The rows below give T cell receptor beta chains drawn from one sample of a study of T-cell memory formation after mild COVID-19. TCRdb called the 5' RACE reads again in MiXCR, with one record for every CDR3 protein. Of 92,000 or so distinct CDR3 sequences in the sample, roughly 16% were seen once. The specimen was PBMCs or a T cell subset sorted from them (not recorded which). The receptors were sampled from a man aged 18 to 30 who had mild COVID-19 (a few samples of this study predate the infection). Cell type and time point are not known. Each CDR3 is given with its conserved first and last residue. D genes are given only for firm matches. Some rows mark clone size as missing; the rest say once, few, many or name a class of expanded clone.

d_call	v_call	j_call	clone_size	cdr3_aa	cdr3_nt
.	TRBV7-3	TRBJ2-2	few	CASTNTGELFF	TGTGCCAGCACCAATACCGGGGAGCTGTTTTTT
.	TRBV6-2/TRBV6-3	TRBJ2-1	.	CASIEEIAPRGDNEQFF	TGTGCCAGCATCGAAGAGATAGCCCCGAGAGGAGACAATGAGCAGTTCTTC
.	TRBV5-1	TRBJ2-1	few	CASSLGVSSATYNEQFF	TGCGCCAGCAGCTTGGGTGTTAGTAGCGCGACCTACAATGAGCAGTTCTTC
TRBD1	TRBV19	TRBJ1-2	.	CASRGPGQGPGYTF	TGTGCCAGCAGGGGGCCGGGACAGGGACCGGGCTACACCTTC
TRBD1	TRBV3-1	TRBJ1-1	few	CASSPEKNRGPNTEAFF	TGTGCCAGCAGCCCCGAAAAGAACAGGGGGCCGAACACTGAAGCTTTCTTT
TRBD2	TRBV6-1	TRBJ2-3	.	CASSVSGRTDTQYF	TGTGCCAGCAGTGTTAGCGGGCGCACAGATACGCAGTATTTT
.	TRBV4-3	TRBJ2-7	many	CASSQDPGYSYEQYF	TGCGCCAGCAGCCAAGATCCCGGGTACTCCTACGAGCAGTACTTC
.	TRBV4-2	TRBJ2-7	few	CASSQEAPSSYEQYF	TGTGCCAGCAGCCAAGAGGCACCCAGCTCCTACGAGCAGTACTTC
.	TRBV21-1	TRBJ1-2	.	CASSLLTVDYGYTF	TGTGCCAGCAGCTTGCTGACGGTGGACTATGGCTACACCTTC
.	TRBV5-6	TRBJ2-1	few	CASSYRNSYNEQFF	TGTGCCAGCAGCTACAGAAACTCCTACAATGAGCAGTTCTTC
.	TRBV14	TRBJ2-5	.	CASSHLEGRETQYF	TGTGCCAGCAGCCATCTCGAGGGCCGGGAGACCCAGTACTTC
.	TRBV14	TRBJ2-1	.	CASSGPLNWEQFF	TGTGCCAGCAGCGGGCCTCTTAACTGGGAGCAGTTCTTC
.	TRBV12-3/TRBV12-4	TRBJ2-3	.	CASSHPTSSTDTQYF	TGTGCCAGCAGTCATCCCACTAGCTCTACAGATACGCAGTATTTT
.	TRBV7-9	TRBJ2-5	.	CASCSRGRAAIQETQYF	TGTGCCAGCTGCTCCCGTGGGAGAGCGGCGATCCAAGAGACCCAGTACTTC
TRBD1	TRBV4-3	TRBJ2-3	few	CASSRQGGGTQYF	TGCGCCAGCAGCCGACAGGGTGGTGGTACGCAGTATTTT
TRBD1	TRBV28	TRBJ1-5	few	CASSATGYSNQPQHF	TGTGCCAGCAGTGCGACAGGGTATAGCAATCAGCCCCAGCATTTT
.	TRBV27	TRBJ2-5	few	CASKEAGQKETQYF	TGTGCCAGCAAAGAGGCGGGACAGAAAGAGACCCAGTACTTC
.	TRBV6-5	TRBJ2-1	.	CASSFLRDVKGPANEQFF	TGTGCCAGCAGTTTCCTCCGGGACGTAAAGGGCCCAGCCAATGAGCAGTTCTTC
.	TRBV10-1	TRBJ2-3	few	CASSESGAEGPKGTQYF	TGCGCCAGCAGTGAGTCGGGGGCCGAGGGCCCCAAGGGCACGCAGTATTTT
.	TRBV29-1	TRBJ1-2	many	CSVDTGTAGYTF	TGCAGCGTTGATACCGGGACTGCTGGCTACACCTTC
.	TRBV5-1	TRBJ1-6	many	CASSLGGNSPLHF	TGCGCCAGCAGCTTGGGGGGTAATTCACCCCTCCACTTT
.	TRBV4-2	TRBJ2-4	few	CASSQAEENIQYF	TGTGCCAGCAGCCAAGCCGAAGAAAACATTCAGTACTTC
.	TRBV19	TRBJ1-1	.	CASSISFRGAGNTEAFF	TGTGCCAGTAGTATTTCGTTCAGGGGAGCGGGTAACACTGAAGCTTTCTTT
.	TRBV7-2	TRBJ2-1	.	CASSLARGVNEQFF	TGTGCCAGCAGCTTAGCGCGCGGAGTCAATGAGCAGTTCTTC
.	TRBV27	TRBJ1-1	.	CASSPAMNTEAFF	TGTGCCAGCAGTCCAGCCATGAACACTGAAGCTTTCTTT
.	TRBV3-1	TRBJ2-2	.	CASSHHRSANTGELFF	TGTGCCAGCAGCCACCACAGGAGCGCGAACACCGGGGAGCTGTTTTTT
.	TRBV24-1	TRBJ2-3	.	CATSDQGTDTQYF	TGTGCCACCAGTGATCAGGGAACCGATACGCAGTATTTT
TRBD2	TRBV5-6	TRBJ2-2	.	CASSDLAGGSLIGELFF	TGTGCCAGCAGCGACCTCGCGGGGGGTTCGTTGATCGGGGAGCTGTTTTTT
.	TRBV4-3	TRBJ2-5	.	CASSQEDREGGETQYF	TGCGCCAGCAGCCAAGAGGACAGGGAGGGAGGAGAGACCCAGTACTTC
.	TRBV5-1	TRBJ2-5	.	CASSLEGGGQETQYF	TGCGCCAGCAGCTTGGAAGGGGGAGGGCAAGAGACCCAGTACTTC
.	TRBV12-3/TRBV12-4	TRBJ2-2	.	CASSSLPTGELFF	TGTGCCAGCAGTTCGCTCCCCACCGGGGAGCTGTTTTTT
.	TRBV7-9	TRBJ2-5	.	CASSGIGGTLETQYF	TGTGCCAGCAGCGGAATCGGGGGGACATTAGAGACCCAGTACTTC
.	TRBV7-6	TRBJ1-5	.	CASSLTWGRNQPQHF	TGTGCCAGCAGCCTCACGTGGGGTAGGAATCAGCCCCAGCATTTT
TRBD1	TRBV24-1	TRBJ2-2	.	CATSPSTGDTGELFF	TGTGCCACCAGTCCTAGTACAGGGGACACCGGGGAGCTGTTTTTT
.	TRBV12-3/TRBV12-4	TRBJ2-3	many	CASSFGSSTDTQYF	TGTGCCAGCAGTTTTGGGTCTAGCACAGATACGCAGTATTTT
.	TRBV10-3	TRBJ1-2	.	CAISESSGPVDGYTF	TGTGCCATCAGTGAGTCATCGGGACCAGTGGATGGCTACACCTTC
.	TRBV10-2	TRBJ2-7	.	CASRDSYEQYF	TGCGCCAGCCGGGACTCCTACGAGCAGTACTTC
.	TRBV12-3/TRBV12-4	TRBJ2-1	.	CASSLGGESYNEQFF	TGTGCCAGCAGTTTGGGGGGCGAGTCCTACAATGAGCAGTTCTTC
TRBD1	TRBV7-9	TRBJ1-4	few	CASSLAQGGEKLFF	TGTGCCAGCAGCTTAGCACAGGGGGGGGAAAAACTGTTTTTT
.	TRBV5-1	TRBJ1-1	many	CASSFFGLSNTEAFF	TGCGCCAGCAGCTTCTTTGGACTCTCGAACACTGAAGCTTTCTTT
.	TRBV7-6	TRBJ2-7	.	CASSLELNYEQYF	TGTGCCAGCAGCTTAGAACTGAATTACGAGCAGTACTTC